The sequence of this TCR beta chain was determined in a study of blood T cell repertoires in COVID-19. On the study more broadly: Samples taken during acute and convalescent COVID-19 were collected in the United States, Italy and Spain.

Germline V lookup: CDR1 SQVTM, CDR2 ANQGSEA. V gave up 7 bases and J gave up 5 bases; unmatched junction bases: 2. The CDR3 extends over 12 amino acids. In the original processing: Reference gene primer amplification gave nucleated cell count estimates. Libraries were prepared by immunoSEQ multiplex PCR; TCRdb keeps only in-frame clonotypes and omits some of them. V and J calls and clone size are given by that table; D and trimming were obtained from the DNA. The sample holds about 190,000 clones, roughly 80% seen once. This clonotype was obtained from a man between 60 and 75 years old with acute or convalescent COVID-19. Sequenced sample: peripheral blood. J is TRBJ2-7 and V is TRBV29-1; 13 nucleotides align to TRBD2. The CDR3 region has the DNA TGCAGCGGAGGACTAGCGGGAGACGAGCAGTACTTC. Encoded protein: CSGGLAGDEQYF.